This T cell receptor beta chain derives from a study of blood T cells in healthy people across ages. A second roughly 6 to 11 cycle PCR used barcoded and J-beta primers. TCRdb recomputed calls from the 5' RACE reads with MiXCR, one row per CDR3 protein. This sample carries 630,000 or so distinct CDR3 sequences, approximately 30% of them seen once, and the ten largest clones take 15% to 18%. PBMCs, at least 6 million per sample, were isolated. This clonotype was detected many times. Sequenced material: blood. The TCR originated in a woman of 80 years or more in good health.

The CDR3 is CASSLTRTGTDTQYF. In DNA, the CDR3 is TGTGCCAGCAGCCTGACCCGGACAGGTACAGATACGCAGTATTTT. V usage is TRBV21-1 and J usage is TRBJ2-3; TRBD1 is the table's D call and was not checked against the DNA. TRBV21-1 is marked as a pseudogene. This CDR3 has 15 residues.